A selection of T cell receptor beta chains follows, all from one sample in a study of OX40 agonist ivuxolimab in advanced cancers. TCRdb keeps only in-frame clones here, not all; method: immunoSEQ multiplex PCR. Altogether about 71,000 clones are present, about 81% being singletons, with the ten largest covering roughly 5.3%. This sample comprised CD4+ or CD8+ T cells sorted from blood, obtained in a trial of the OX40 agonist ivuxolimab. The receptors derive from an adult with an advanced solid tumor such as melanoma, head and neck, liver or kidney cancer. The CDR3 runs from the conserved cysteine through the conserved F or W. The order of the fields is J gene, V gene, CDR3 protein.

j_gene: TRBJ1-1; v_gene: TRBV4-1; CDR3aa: CASSRRTGDGTEAFF
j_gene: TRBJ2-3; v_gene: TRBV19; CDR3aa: CASRVAGQDTQYF
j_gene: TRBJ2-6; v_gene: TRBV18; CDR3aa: CASSPTAPGANVLTF
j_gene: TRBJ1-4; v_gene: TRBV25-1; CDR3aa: CASSAHASSRNEKLFF
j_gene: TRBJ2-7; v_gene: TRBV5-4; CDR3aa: CASSLAGRGSYEQYF
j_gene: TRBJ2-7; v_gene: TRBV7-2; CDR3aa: CASSLVLAGEQYF
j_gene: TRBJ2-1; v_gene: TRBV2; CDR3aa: CASSAPSGRGNEQFF
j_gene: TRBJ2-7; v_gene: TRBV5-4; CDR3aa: CASSMGQGINEQYF
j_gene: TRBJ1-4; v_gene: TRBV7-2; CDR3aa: CASSSQGARTNEKLFF
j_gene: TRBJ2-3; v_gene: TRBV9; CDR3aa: CASSTAGGSITDTQYF
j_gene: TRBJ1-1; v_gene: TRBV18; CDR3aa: CASSPLGTDYMNTEAFF
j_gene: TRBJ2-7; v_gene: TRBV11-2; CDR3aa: CASSTRQGMTDEQYF
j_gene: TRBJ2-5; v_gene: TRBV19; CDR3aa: CASSMLGPGTESQETQYF
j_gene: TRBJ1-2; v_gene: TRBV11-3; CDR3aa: CASSLDPTANYGYTF
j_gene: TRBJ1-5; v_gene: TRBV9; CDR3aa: CASSVDDSQPQHF
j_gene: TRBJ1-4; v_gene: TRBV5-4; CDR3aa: CASSFGPQGYEKLFF
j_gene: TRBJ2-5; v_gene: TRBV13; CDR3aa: CASSLEASGQETQYF
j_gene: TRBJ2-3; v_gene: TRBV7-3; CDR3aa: CASSLIQGGQDTQYF
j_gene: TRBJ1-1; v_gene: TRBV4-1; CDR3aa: CASSQEYSGNTEAFF
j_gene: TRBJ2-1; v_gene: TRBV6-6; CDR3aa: CASSRGGSTDNEQFF
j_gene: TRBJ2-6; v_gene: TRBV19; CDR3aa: CATLGRAGANVLTF
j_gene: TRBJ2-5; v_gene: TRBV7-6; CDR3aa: CASSVRTGQETQYF
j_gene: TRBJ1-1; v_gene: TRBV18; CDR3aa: CASSPTGIQGEAFF
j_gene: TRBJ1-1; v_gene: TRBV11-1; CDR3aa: CASSPGPRENTEAFF
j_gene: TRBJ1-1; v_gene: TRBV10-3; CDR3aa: CAISDRGAINTEAFF
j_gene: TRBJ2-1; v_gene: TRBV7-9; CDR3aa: CASSRQQGSYNEQFF